This TCR beta chain was recovered during a study of blood T cell repertoires in COVID-19. On the study more broadly: Material from acute and convalescent COVID-19 was sourced from the United States, Italy and Spain. PBMCs, B-cell-depleted T cells, or T cells provided the cDNA or gDNA that made up the material.

The repertoire was sequenced with immunoSEQ multiplex PCR; TCRdb's copy has only in-frame clones and lacks some. The data hold around 300,000 clones, with 75% to 90% observed a single time. V shed 4 bases, J shed 8 bases, and the junction held 3 bases outside the gene matches. Germline V gives CDR1 LGHDT, CDR2 YNNKEL (reference sequence). CDR3 length: 13 residues. The receptor was isolated from a woman aged 70-85 years with acute or convalescent COVID-19. The chain employs TRBV3-1 (or the pseudogene TRBV3-2) and TRBJ2-1, with TRBD2 identical over 9 bases. The sequencing input was peripheral blood. CDR3 sequence reads: CASSPGLAYEQFF. CDR3 in DNA: TGTGCCAGCAGCCCGGGACTAGCTTATGAGCAGTTCTTC.